Shown below are 24 T cell receptor beta chains from a single sample sequenced in a study of shared clonotypes between healthy human individuals. Data came from immunoSEQ multiplex PCR; TCRdb stores just in-frame clones and leaves some out. Among some 660,000 clones listed, less than 80% were seen once. The sequencing sample was made of memory CD4+ T cells sorted from blood. Noted subset: CD45RA-negative fraction. The receptor source for this set is a woman between 25 and 40 years old in good health.

The rearrangement joins TRBV4-2 to TRBJ2-1, with TRBD2 identical over 12 bases. With 0 bases clipped from V and 5 bases from J, the junction kept 5 bases outside the gene matches. The germline CDR1 and CDR2 sequences are LGHNA and YNFKEQ. There are 17 residues in the CDR3. This CDR3 reads CASSQEGLAGTNNEQFF. Written as DNA, the CDR3 is TGTGCCAGCAGCCAAGAAGGACTAGCGGGGACTAACAATGAGCAGTTCTTC.

Note on this clone: This may come from a read error, since a much larger clone is one base off. Other DNA sequences within the sample encode an identical CDR3. The chain carries TRBV6-1 and TRBJ2-7; unclear D gene. CDR3 length equals 11 residues. From germline, CDR1 is MNHNS and CDR2 SASEGT. V gave up 3 bases and J gave up 3 bases, with 3 bases separating them. CDR3: CASSDHYEQYF. The DNA of the CDR3 is TGTGCCAGCAGTGATCACTACGAGCAGTACTTC.

This clone was counted at least ten times. The chain joins TRBV28 to TRBJ1-6; possibly TRBD1 for D (6 bases). Trimming stripped 1 base from V and 5 bases from J, with 15 bases between. CDR1 and CDR2 (germline): MDHEN, SYDVKM. The CDR3 spans 17 residues. CDR3 coding DNA: TGTGCCAGCAGTTTATTAAGGGGGTCTAGAGATAATTCACCCCTCCACTTT. Protein: CASSLLRGSRDNSPLHF.

V usage is TRBV6-6 and J usage is TRBJ1-2, with 9 nucleotides matching TRBD1. Germline V gene sequence: CDR1 MNHNY, CDR2 SVGAGI (reference sequence). With 0 bases clipped from V and 8 bases from J, the junction kept 7 bases outside the gene matches. This CDR3 is built from 15 residues. The CDR3 protein is CASSYSGTGWAGYTF. CDR3 bases: TGTGCCAGCAGTTACTCGGGGACAGGGTGGGCGGGCTACACCTTC.

DNA of the CDR3: TGTGCCAGCAGCGTGGGCGGGTGGGAGACCCAGTACTTC. It specifies CASSVGGWETQYF. The rearrangement uses TRBV9 and TRBJ2-5; a weak D match, TRBD2 (5 bases). The CDR3 runs to 13 residues. Per germline, CDR1 SGDLS and CDR2 YYNGEE. Trimming cost V 2 bases and J 5 bases, with 10 bases left between them.

The V gene is TRBV7-9, the J gene TRBJ1-1; D unclear. Germline-derived CDR1 and CDR2 are SEHNR and FQNEAQ (reference sequence). V lost 1 base and J lost 4, with 10 bases in between. This CDR3 spans 14 amino acids. CDR3 in amino acids: CASSLGMATTEAFF. The DNA for the CDR3 is TGTGCCAGCAGCTTAGGTATGGCAACCACTGAAGCTTTCTTT.

This clone showed up just once. The rearrangement joins TRBV19 to TRBJ2-7; 7 bases are shared with TRBD2. The trim removed 6 bases at V and 3 bases at J, leaving 5 bases unmatched. Germline CDR1 and CDR2: LNHDA and SQIVND (reference sequence). CDR3 length: 13 residues. The CDR3 is CASRQTSSYEQYF. DNA for the CDR3: TGTGCCAGTAGGCAGACTAGCAGCTACGAGCAGTACTTC.

This clone was counted at least ten times. The rearrangement joins TRBV18 to TRBJ2-5; unclear D gene. The CDR3 is 16 amino acids. V dropped 4 bases and J dropped 2 bases, with 17 bases sitting between them. Per the germline V gene, CDR1 is KGHSH and CDR2 is LQKENI. The CDR3 coding sequence is TGTGCCAGCTCACTGTTAGCCCCCACGTTTCAAGAGACCCAGTACTTC. It is translated as CASSLLAPTFQETQYF.

The chain combines TRBV28 with TRBJ1-4, with D possibly being TRBD1 (5 bases). The CDR3 sequence is 21 residues long. Trimming shortened V by 3 bases and J by 3 bases, and 29 bases separated the two germline ends. From germline, CDR1 is MDHEN and CDR2 SYDVKM. The CDR3 nucleotides are TGTGCCAGCAGTTTTAGTGGTTGGTTGCAAGACAGCGGCCCAGCTAATGAAAAACTGTTTTTT. It yields the protein CASSFSGWLQDSGPANEKLFF.

This clone was counted a few times. The chain joins TRBV19 to TRBJ2-5; no definite D call. The CDR3 consists of 11 residues. The germline V gene encodes CDR1 LNHDA and CDR2 SQIVND (reference sequence). Deletions cut 4 bases from V and 4 bases from J, with 4 bases between. The CDR3, as DNA: TGTGCCAGTAGTAATCCAGAGACCCAGTACTTC. Protein product: CASSNPETQYF. The full variable domain, with the rest looked up from reference TRBV19 and TRBJ2-5, is DGGITQSPKYLFRKEGQNVTLSCEQNLNHDAMYWYRQDPGQGLRLIYYSQIVNDFQKGDIAEGYSVSREKKESFPLTVTSAQKNPTAFYLCASSNPETQYFGPGTRLLVL.

This clone was recorded at least ten times. V usage is TRBV29-1 and J usage is TRBJ2-5; the match to TRBD1 covers 9 bases. This CDR3 has 17 residues. Germline V CDR1 and CDR2: SQVTM, ANQGSEA. The ends lost 2 bases at V and 4 bases at J; junction bases unmatched: 14. The CDR3 region is CSVESTNRGQVGETQYF. The CDR3 nucleotides are TGCAGCGTTGAATCCACCAACAGGGGGCAGGTCGGAGAGACCCAGTACTTC. Looking up the rest from reference TRBV29-1 and TRBJ2-5 gives the full variable domain: SAVISQKPSRDICQRGTSLTIQCQVDSQVTMMFWYRQQPGQSLTLIATANQGSEATYESGFVIDKFPISRPNLTFSTLTVSNMSPEDSSIYLCSVESTNRGQVGETQYFGPGTRLLVL.

The J gene is TRBJ2-5, the V gene TRBV7-2; D remains unclear. The J call may be incorrect, as the DNA end agrees better with TRBJ2-7. Germline V CDR1 and CDR2: SGHTA, FQGNSA. The CDR3 contains 13 residues. The CDR3 sequence is CASSLNTVGEQYF. The CDR3 nucleotides read TGTGCCAGCAGCTTAAATACTGTGGGCGAGCAGTACTTC.

V is TRBV19 and J is TRBJ2-1; TRBD2 matches at 8 bases. V dropped 8 bases and J dropped 9; count of bases not matched to a gene: 15. CDR1 and CDR2 from the germline V gene are LNHDA and SQIVND (reference sequence). The CDR3 runs 15 residues. The CDR3 here is CASSDPGRALAEQFF. CDR3 nucleotide sequence: TGTGCCAGTTCTGACCCCGGGAGGGCCTTAGCTGAGCAGTTCTTC.

A note on this clone: The sample holds other DNA sequences that translate to the same CDR3. This chain uses TRBV5-1 with TRBJ1-5; 9 positions match TRBD1. There are 14 residues in the CDR3. After removal of 4 bases from V and 9 bases from J, the junction contained 8 bases not matched to a gene. Germline V gene data show CDR1 as SGHRS and CDR2 as YFSETQ. CDR3 in amino acids: CASSPGTGSLPQHF. For the CDR3, the DNA is TGCGCCAGCAGCCCCGGGACAGGGTCTTTGCCCCAGCATTTT. Based on the CDR3 plus reference TRBV5-1 and TRBJ1-5, the full variable domain is KAGVTQTPRYLIKTRGQQVTLSCSPISGHRSVSWYQQTPGQGLQFLFEYFSETQRNKGNFPGRFSGRQFSNSRSEMNVSTLELGDSALYLCASSPGTGSLPQHFGDGTRLSIL.

The rearrangement uses TRBV28 and TRBJ1-2; D uncertain. The V gene's germline CDR1 is MDHEN and CDR2 SYDVKM. Trimming removed 2 bases from V and 0 bases from J, with 10 bases in between. The CDR3 consists of 15 residues. The CDR3 loop reads CASSLRIRANYGYTF. For the CDR3, the DNA is TGTGCCAGCAGTTTAAGAATAAGAGCTAACTATGGCTACACCTTC.

The chain recombines TRBV6-5 with TRBJ1-2; a weak D match, TRBD1 (5 bases). Germline assignment: CDR1 MNHEY and CDR2 SVGAGI. The CDR3 loop spans 14 amino acids. V dropped 5 bases and J dropped 3 bases, with 13 bases sitting between them. The CDR3 nucleotides are TGTGCCAGCAGTCCGGTCGACAGTTACTATGGCTACACCTTC. It codes for CASSPVDSYYGYTF.

In regard to this clone: This specimen includes other DNA sequences encoding the same CDR3. The genes are TRBV15 and TRBJ1-4; D unresolved. CDR3 length: 14 amino acids. V was trimmed by 1 base and J by 3 bases, leaving 6 bases between them. CDR1 and CDR2 (germline): LNHNV, YYDKDF (reference sequence). DNA of the CDR3: TGTGCCACCAGCAGAGCTGGGGCTAATGAAAAACTGTTTTTT. The encoded protein is CATSRAGANEKLFF.

This chain uses TRBV5-1 with TRBJ2-3; D gene ambiguous. There are 14 residues in the CDR3. From germline, CDR1 is SGHRS and CDR2 YFSETQ. Trimming pared 4 bases from V and 0 bases from J, leaving 9 bases between. The CDR3 region is CASSPRQSTDTQYF. Written as DNA, the CDR3 is TGCGCCAGCAGCCCGCGCCAGAGCACAGATACGCAGTATTTT.

Remarks on this clone: Additional DNA sequences in this sample encode the identical CDR3. CDR3 amino acids: CASSDRGDTQYF. DNA of the CDR3: TGTGCCAGCAGCGATAGAGGGGATACGCAGTATTTT. V usage is TRBV9 and J usage is TRBJ2-3; D is possibly TRBD2 (5 bases). This CDR3 comprises 12 residues. Germline CDR1 is SGDLS and CDR2 is YYNGEE. The V end lost 3 bases, the J end lost 6 bases, and 8 bases lay between the germline ends.

The V gene is TRBV12-2, the J gene TRBJ2-7; the D call TRBD2 from the table was never checked on the DNA. TRBV12-2 is a recognized pseudogene. The CDR3 has 15 amino acids. The CDR3 nucleotides read TGTGCAAGTCGCTTTGACGACTCCATCGGCTACGAGCAGTACTTC. Its translation is CASRFDDSIGYEQYF.

V is TRBV2 and J is TRBJ2-2, with a tentative D call TRBD1 (5 bases). This CDR3 spans 14 amino acids. Per germline, CDR1 SNHLY and CDR2 FYNNEI. V lost 2 bases and J lost 8, with 12 bases in between. The CDR3 coding sequence is TGTGCCAGCAGTGAATGGGGCCTGGAGGGGGAGCTGTTTTTT. Translation: CASSEWGLEGELFF.

The table lists this clone with a count of one. The chain links TRBV5-8 to TRBJ2-2; D possibly corresponds to TRBD1 (6 bases). The length of the CDR3 is 16 residues. The ends were cut back, 4 bases at V and 0 bases at J, with 13 bases in the middle. Germline V gives CDR1 SGHTS, CDR2 YDEGEE. CDR3 coding DNA: TGTGCCAGCAGCCGCCGGGACACCGCGAACACCGGGGAGCTGTTTTTT. Protein sequence: CASSRRDTANTGELFF.

This chain joins TRBV28 and TRBJ1-4; a weak D match, TRBD1 (6 bases). V shed 8 bases and J shed 6 bases, with 16 bases lying between them. The length of the CDR3 is 14 residues. The germline V gene has CDR1 MDHEN and CDR2 SYDVKM. CDR3 loop: CASRRGGADEKLFF. The CDR3 DNA reads as TGTGCCAGCCGTCGCGGGGGGGCGGATGAAAAACTGTTTTTT.

The chain links TRBV4-1 to TRBJ2-6; TRBD2 is a possible D gene (5 bases). CDR1 and CDR2 from the germline V gene are MGHRA and YSYEKL. This CDR3 has 16 amino acids. V was trimmed by 3 bases and J by 2 bases, leaving 11 bases between them. CDR3 bases: TGCGCCAGCAGCCACGCTACAGCGGCTGGGGCCAACGTCCTGACTTTC. Translated, it gives CASSHATAAGANVLTF.